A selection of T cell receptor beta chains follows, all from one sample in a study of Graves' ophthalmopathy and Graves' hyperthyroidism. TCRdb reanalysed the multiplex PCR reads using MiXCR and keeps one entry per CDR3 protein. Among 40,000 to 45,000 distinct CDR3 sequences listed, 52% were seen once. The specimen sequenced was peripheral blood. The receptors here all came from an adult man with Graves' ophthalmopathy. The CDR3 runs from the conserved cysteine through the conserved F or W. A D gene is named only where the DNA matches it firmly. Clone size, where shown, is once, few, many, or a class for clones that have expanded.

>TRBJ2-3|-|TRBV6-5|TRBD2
CASSFSSGETDTQYF
TGTGCCAGCAGTTTCTCTAGCGGTGAAACAGATACGCAGTATTTT
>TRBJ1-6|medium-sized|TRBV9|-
CASSVEAGNSPLHF
TGTGCCAGCAGCGTAGAAGCAGGCAATTCACCCCTCCACTTT
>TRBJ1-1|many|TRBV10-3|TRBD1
CAISPRTGDTEAFF
TGTGCCATCAGTCCGAGGACAGGGGACACTGAAGCTTTCTTT
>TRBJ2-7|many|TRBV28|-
CASSKQVYEQYF
TGTGCCAGCAGTAAACAGGTGTACGAGCAGTACTTC
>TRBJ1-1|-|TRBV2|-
CASSPTTSGVNTEAFF
TGTGCCAGCAGTCCAACGACTAGCGGAGTGAACACTGAAGCTTTCTTT
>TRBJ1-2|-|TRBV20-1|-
CSVKSYGYTF
TGCAGTGTTAAGTCCTATGGCTACACCTTC
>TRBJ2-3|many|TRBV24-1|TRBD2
CATSDSRLAGVATDTQYF
TGTGCCACCAGTGACTCCCGACTAGCGGGAGTGGCAACAGATACGCAGTATTTT
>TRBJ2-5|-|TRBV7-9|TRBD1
CASGLRQGAQGTQYF
TGTGCCAGCGGCTTACGGCAGGGGGCCCAAGGGACCCAGTACTTC
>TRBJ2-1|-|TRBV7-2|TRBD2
CASSLPGGRETYNEQFF
TGTGCCAGCAGCTTGCCGGGGGGGCGGGAGACCTACAATGAGCAGTTCTTC
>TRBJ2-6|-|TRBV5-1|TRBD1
CASSHFRDSQFSGANDLTF
TGCGCCAGCAGTCACTTCCGGGACAGTCAATTCTCTGGGGCCAACGACCTGACTTTC
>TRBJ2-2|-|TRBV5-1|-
CASSLANGPGELFF
TGCGCCAGCAGCCTCGCAAACGGGCCAGGGGAGCTGTTTTTT
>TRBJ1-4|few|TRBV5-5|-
CASSLVWGSNEKLFF
TGTGCCAGCAGCTTGGTTTGGGGATCTAATGAAAAACTGTTTTTT
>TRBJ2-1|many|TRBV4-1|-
CASSQEARASSYEQFF
TGCGCCAGCAGCCAAGAGGCCAGGGCGAGCAGTTATGAGCAGTTCTTC
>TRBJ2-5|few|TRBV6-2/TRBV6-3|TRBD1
CASSRQGIQETQYF
TGTGCCAGCAGTAGACAGGGAATCCAAGAGACCCAGTACTTC
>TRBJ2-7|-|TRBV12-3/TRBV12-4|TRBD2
CASSFPPYSGSHEQYF
TGTGCCAGCAGTTTCCCTCCTTATAGCGGGAGCCACGAGCAGTACTTC
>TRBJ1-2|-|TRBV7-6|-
CASSPTSGFDYGYTF
TGTGCCAGCAGCCCTACTAGCGGGTTCGACTATGGCTACACCTTC
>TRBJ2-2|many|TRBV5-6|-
CASSSTRELFF
TGTGCCAGCAGCTCAACCAGGGAGCTGTTTTTT
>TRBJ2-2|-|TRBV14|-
CASSQYRQNTGELFF
TGTGCCAGCAGCCAGTACAGGCAGAACACCGGGGAGCTGTTTTTT
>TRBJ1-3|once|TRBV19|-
CASRSGGNTIYF
TGTGCCAGTAGGTCAGGCGGAAACACCATATATTTT
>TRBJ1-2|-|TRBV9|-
CASSPSGAGAHGYTF
TGTGCCAGCAGCCCATCAGGGGCCGGGGCCCATGGCTACACCTTC
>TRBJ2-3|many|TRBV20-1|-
CSASLAGTPPPSTTDTQYF
TGCAGTGCTAGTTTGGCAGGGACCCCCCCCCCTAGCACGACAGATACGCAGTATTTT
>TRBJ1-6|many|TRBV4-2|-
CASSQAPPSDSPLHF
TGTGCCAGCAGCCAAGCGCCCCCTTCGGATTCACCCCTCCACTTT
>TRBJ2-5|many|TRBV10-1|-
CASSDGDLETQYF
TGCGCCAGCAGTGATGGGGACCTAGAGACCCAGTACTTC
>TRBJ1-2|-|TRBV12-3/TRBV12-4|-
CASRKNRNNYGNTF
TGTGCCAGCAGAAAAAACAGGAATAACTATGGCAACACCTTC
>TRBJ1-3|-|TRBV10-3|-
CAIRGRNTIYF
TGTGCCATCAGGGGCCGAAACACCATATATTTT
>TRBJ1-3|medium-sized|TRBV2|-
CASSEGWGNTIYF
TGTGCCAGCAGTGAAGGTTGGGGAAACACCATATATTTT
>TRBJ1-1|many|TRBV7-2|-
CASRWGARDTEAFF
TGTGCCAGCAGGTGGGGGGCTCGGGACACTGAAGCTTTCTTT
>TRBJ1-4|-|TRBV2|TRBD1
CASSRDSTNEKLFF
TGTGCCAGCAGTCGGGACAGCACAAATGAAAAACTGTTTTTT
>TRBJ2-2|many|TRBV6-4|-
CASSEGADTGELFF
TGTGCCAGCAGTGAGGGGGCGGACACCGGGGAGCTGTTTTTT
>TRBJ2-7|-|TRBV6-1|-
CAISEAYREGSYEQYF
TGTGCCATCAGTGAGGCCTACAGGGAGGGGAGCTACGAGCAGTACTTC
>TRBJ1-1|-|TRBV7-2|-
CASSHTSGGQLGTEAFF
TGTGCCAGCAGCCATACTAGCGGGGGGCAATTAGGCACTGAAGCTTTCTTT
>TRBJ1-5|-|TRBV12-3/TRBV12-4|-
CASSFLMGSNQPQHF
TGTGCCAGCAGTTTCTTAATGGGGAGCAATCAGCCCCAGCATTTT
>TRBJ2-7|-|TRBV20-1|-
CSARDNRLGYEQYF
TGCAGTGCTAGAGACAATAGACTAGGGTACGAGCAGTACTTC
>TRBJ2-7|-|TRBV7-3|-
CASSENLRAVF
TGTGCCAGCTCGGAGAATCTACGTGCAGTATTC
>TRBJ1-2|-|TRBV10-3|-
CAISASGTSGGTQYFGYTF
-
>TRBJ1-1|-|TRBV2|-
CASSDASSGANTEAFF
TGTGCCAGCAGCGACGCTTCTAGCGGCGCGAACACTGAAGCTTTCTTT
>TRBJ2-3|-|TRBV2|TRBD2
CASSESLAVSTDTQYF
TGTGCCAGCAGTGAGAGTCTAGCGGTGAGCACAGATACGCAGTATTTT
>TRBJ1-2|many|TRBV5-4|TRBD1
CASSRDREYGYTF
TGTGCCAGCAGTCGGGACAGGGAATATGGCTACACCTTC
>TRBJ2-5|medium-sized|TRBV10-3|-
CAISESRGGQETQYF
TGTGCCATCAGTGAGTCTCGAGGCGGGCAAGAGACCCAGTACTTC
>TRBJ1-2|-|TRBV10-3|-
CASSVRDGYGYTF
TGTGCCAGCAGTGTCCGGGACGGTTATGGCTACACCTTC
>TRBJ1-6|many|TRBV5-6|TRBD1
CASSPGQDSPLHF
TGTGCCAGCAGCCCGGGACAGGATTCACCCCTCCACTTT
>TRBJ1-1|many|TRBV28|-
CASSLIGQMNTEAFF
TGTGCCAGCAGTTTGATCGGGCAAATGAACACTGAAGCTTTCTTT
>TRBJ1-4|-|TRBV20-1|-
CSARPYPQKLFF
TGCAGTGCTAGGCCATACCCACAAAAACTGTTTTTT
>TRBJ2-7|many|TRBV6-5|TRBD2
CASRLGTSDAYEQYF
TGTGCCAGCAGACTAGGGACTAGCGACGCTTACGAGCAGTACTTC